This T cell receptor beta chain was identified in a study of blood T cell repertoires in COVID-19. Study context: The origin of the acute and convalescent COVID-19 samples was the United States, Italy and Spain. PBMCs, B-cell-depleted T cells, or T cells provided the cDNA or gDNA that made up the material.

Germline-derived CDR1 and CDR2 are KGHSY and FQNENV. Trimming shortened V by 2 bases and J by 1 base, and 14 bases separated the two germline ends. The CDR3 loop spans 16 amino acids. Under the authors' procedure: Estimation of nucleated cell counts was performed using reference gene primer amplification. Clones were read by immunoSEQ multiplex PCR, and TCRdb kept only the in-frame ones, dropping some. V and J calls and clone size follow that table, whereas D and trimming were derived from the DNA. The sample consists of some 190,000 clones, about 76% of them appearing once. The chain combines TRBV16 with TRBJ1-1, with D possibly TRBD1 on 5 matching bases. The sequenced sample consisted of peripheral blood. This receptor was identified in a woman in her 50s with active or convalescent COVID-19. CDR3 residues: CASSQDPGSPNTEAFF. The DNA for the CDR3 is TGTGCCAGCAGCCAAGACCCAGGGTCCCCGAACACTGAAGCTTTCTTT.